This entry describes one T cell receptor beta chain. What it binds is unknown. This sample is part of a study of Ad26.COV2.S vaccination and SARS-CoV-2 variants. Study-level background: By the intramuscular route, Ad26.COV2.S was given once, or twice 56 days apart.

The study's findings and limits: Substantial breadth in spike-specific CD8+ and CD4+ T cell responses was reportedly seen after vaccination.

Libraries were prepared by immunoSEQ multiplex PCR; TCRdb keeps only in-frame clonotypes and omits some of them. The sample holds hundreds of thousands of clones, approximately 90% seen once. Treatment described: roughly 19 received Ad26.COV2.S at low or high dose, single or two shots; roughly five received placebo; per-sample allocation not given. Sampling occurred on day 63 after the first vaccine or placebo injection. Whoever gave the sample was an adult aged 18-55 years in Boston. The sequence was obtained from a person between 18 and 65 years old who received the Ad26.COV2.S COVID-19 vaccine or a placebo. The specimen was peripheral blood, collected in a trial of Ad26.COV2.S vaccine versus placebo.

The CDR3, as DNA: TGTGCCAGCAGTTACTCCAGGGGGCGGGGTAATGAAAAACTGTTTTTT. This codes for CASSYSRGRGNEKLFF. The gene calls are TRBV6-5 and TRBJ1-4, with 8 positions matching TRBD1. The CDR3 contains 16 residues. From germline, CDR1 is MNHEY and CDR2 SVGAGI. Germline trimming cut 0 bases from V and 4 bases from J; bases unmatched to any gene: 4.